Reported below is one T cell receptor beta chain. Its antigen is currently unknown. Germline assignment: CDR1 SQVTM and CDR2 ANQGSEA. This CDR3 has 14 residues. Unmatched junction bases numbered 10, after V lost 2 bases and J lost 7 bases. The study drew the donors from its roughly 120-subject validation cohort, separate from the roughly 700-subject first cohort. This entry comes from a study of cytomegalovirus exposure and HLA in healthy donors. Across the whole study: Later, an analysis reported that the 130 or so validation repertoires had used the same platform as the approximately 690 first-cohort repertoires. Study-level points and caveats: A list of approximately 160 TCR beta chains associated with cytomegalovirus was given. In vitro data verified a few CMV-associated chains as specific for CMV antigens.

Data came from immunoSEQ multiplex PCR; TCRdb stores just in-frame clones and leaves some out. The sample records approximately 150,000 clones, approximately 86% being singletons. The sample taken for sequencing was PBMCs. The V and J genes are TRBV29-1 and TRBJ1-2; TRBD1 matches at 7 bases. This clonotype was sampled from a man younger than 30 in good health and CMV-seropositive. The CDR3 DNA follows: TGCAGCGTTGAAAAGGGCGAGGGGGCGGGTGGCTACACCTTC. This encodes CSVEKGEGAGGYTF.